The rows below give T cell receptor beta chains drawn from one sample of a study of beta chain features in type 1 diabetes. Using immunoSEQ multiplex PCR, the repertoire was profiled, and TCRdb retains in-frame clones only, with some absent. The sample yields 230,000 or so clones, 16% seen once. Sequenced sample: naive CD4+ T cells from blood. These receptors were obtained from a young man with type 1 diabetes. Each CDR3 is given with its conserved first and last residue. A D gene is named only where the DNA matches it firmly. The size entry is marked missing in some rows and otherwise reads once, few, many or a size class.

CASSLGQGYGYTF | TGTGCCAGCAGCTTAGGGCAGGGGTATGGCTACACCTTC | TRBJ1-2 | . | TRBV7-6 | .
CSGSSTDTQYF | TGCAGTGGCTCAAGCACAGATACGCAGTATTTT | TRBJ2-3 | few | TRBV20-1 | .
CASTSVRGDTQYF | TGTGCCAGTACCTCGGTCCGGGGAGATACGCAGTATTTT | TRBJ2-3 | few | TRBV19 | .
CSAKGNEQFF | TGCAGTGCTAAGGGCAATGAGCAGTTCTTC | TRBJ2-1 | . | TRBV20-1 | .
CASSGQGANEKLFF | TGTGCCAGCAGCGGACAGGGGGCTAATGAAAAACTGTTTTTT | TRBJ1-4 | few | TRBV2 | TRBD1
CASSTLFETQYF | TGTGCCAGCAGTACCCTGTTCGAGACCCAGTACTTC | TRBJ2-5 | few | TRBV27 | .
CASSLFWTSGLSLSNEQFF | TGTGCCAGCAGCTTGTTTTGGACTAGCGGGCTTAGCCTATCCAATGAGCAGTTCTTC | TRBJ2-1 | few | TRBV5-6 | TRBD2
CASSTSYNEQFF | TGTGCCAGTAGTACCTCCTACAATGAGCAGTTCTTC | TRBJ2-1 | few | TRBV19 | .
CASSDSGTYEQYF | TGTGCCAGCAGCGACAGCGGAACCTACGAGCAGTACTTC | TRBJ2-7 | few | TRBV7-2 | .
CASSPGGTGFHEQYF | TGCGCCAGCAGCCCGGGTGGGACAGGGTTCCACGAGCAGTACTTC | TRBJ2-7 | . | TRBV4-1 | TRBD1
CASSSQGQSSYEQYF | TGTGCCAGCAGCTCGCAGGGACAAAGCTCCTACGAGCAGTACTTC | TRBJ2-7 | few | TRBV13 | .
CASGTNYNEQFF | TGTGCCTCCGGGACTAACTACAATGAGCAGTTCTTC | TRBJ2-1 | few | TRBV19 | TRBD2
CASRNGQYQNIQYF | TGTGCCAGCAGAAATGGACAGTACCAAAACATTCAGTACTTC | TRBJ2-4 | few | TRBV28 | .
CSARTVLMNTQYF | TGCAGCGCGAGGACAGTGTTAATGAATACGCAGTATTTT | TRBJ2-3 | few | TRBV29-1 | .
CASSLGGQGETEAFF | TGTGCCAGCAGTTTGGGTGGGCAGGGAGAAACTGAAGCTTTCTTT | TRBJ1-1 | . | TRBV28 | .
CASSFSGTSGTYNEQFF | TGTGCCAGCAGCTTCTCCGGGACTAGCGGCACCTACAATGAGCAGTTCTTC | TRBJ2-1 | few | TRBV7-9 | TRBD2
CSVGQREGLYEQFF | TGCAGCGTTGGGCAGCGGGAGGGCCTCTATGAGCAGTTCTTC | TRBJ2-1 | . | TRBV29-1 | TRBD2
CALRMNTEAFF | TGTGCCCTTAGGATGAACACTGAAGCTTTCTTT | TRBJ1-1 | . | TRBV30 | .
CASSLFSGISSYEQYF | TGTGCCAGCAGTTTATTTAGCGGGATTAGCTCCTACGAGCAGTACTTC | TRBJ2-7 | few | TRBV27 | TRBD2
CASSLSSGSDTYNEQFF | TGTGCCAGCAGCTTGTCTAGCGGGAGCGATACCTACAATGAGCAGTTCTTC | TRBJ2-1 | . | TRBV5-7 | TRBD2
CASSLTGISTDTQYF | TGCGCCAGCAGCCTGACCGGGATCTCCACAGATACGCAGTATTTT | TRBJ2-3 | few | TRBV4-3 | .
CAWSVRANTEAFF | TGTGCCTGGAGTGTAAGGGCGAACACTGAAGCTTTCTTT | TRBJ1-1 | few | TRBV30 | .
CASSLRTSGDNNEQFF | TGCGCCAGCAGCTTGAGAACTAGCGGGGATAACAATGAGCAGTTCTTC | TRBJ2-1 | . | TRBV5-1 | TRBD2
CASSLLGDTQYF | TGTGCCAGCAGTTTGCTGGGAGATACGCAGTATTTT | TRBJ2-3 | . | TRBV7-9 | .
CASSLERGGYRGIGPQHF | TGTGCCAGCAGCTTAGAGAGGGGCGGATATAGAGGGATTGGGCCCCAGCATTTT | TRBJ1-5 | . | TRBV7-2 | .
CSVGGRGTTFEQYF | TGCAGCGTTGGGGGGCGAGGGACCACCTTCGAGCAGTACTTC | TRBJ2-7 | few | TRBV29-1 | .
CASGPGLAAYNEQFF | TGTGCTAGTGGTCCAGGACTAGCCGCCTACAATGAGCAGTTCTTC | TRBJ2-1 | few | TRBV12-5 | TRBD2
CASSSTPGSDTQYF | TGCGCCAGCAGCTCGACACCCGGGTCAGATACGCAGTATTTT | TRBJ2-3 | . | TRBV5-1 | .